Ten or more counts support the clone carrying this TCR beta chain. Its antigen is currently unknown. This sample is part of a study of CD8 T cells in ankylosing spondylitis. Study-wide results and caveats: Disease-associated clones were reportedly significantly overrepresented in matched ankylosing spondylitis synovial fluid. Clones linked to disease, bearing a CD8+ phenotype, were relatively rare in peripheral blood. What seemed typical of ankylosing spondylitis blood was a TCR beta motif built from several highly homologous variants.

V gave up 5 bases and J gave up 2 bases; unmatched junction bases: 8. The CDR3 is 17 amino acids. The TCR beta libraries were generated through quantitative 5'-RACE incorporating molecular barcodes. TCRdb re-derived calls from the 5' RACE reads in MiXCR, one entry per CDR3 protein. The table records a few hundred thousand distinct CDR3 sequences, 24% of them present only once. The sequenced sample consisted of blood, either unsorted or a sorted T cell fraction (not recorded which). V is TRBV12-3 or TRBV12-4 and J is TRBJ2-7, with TRBD2 matching over 14 bases. The TCR was taken from a male donor with ankylosing spondylitis or in good health (not recorded which). The CDR3 reads CASSLRTSGGMAYEQYF. DNA of the CDR3: TGTGCCAGCAGTCTCAGGACTAGCGGGGGGATGGCCTACGAGCAGTACTTC.